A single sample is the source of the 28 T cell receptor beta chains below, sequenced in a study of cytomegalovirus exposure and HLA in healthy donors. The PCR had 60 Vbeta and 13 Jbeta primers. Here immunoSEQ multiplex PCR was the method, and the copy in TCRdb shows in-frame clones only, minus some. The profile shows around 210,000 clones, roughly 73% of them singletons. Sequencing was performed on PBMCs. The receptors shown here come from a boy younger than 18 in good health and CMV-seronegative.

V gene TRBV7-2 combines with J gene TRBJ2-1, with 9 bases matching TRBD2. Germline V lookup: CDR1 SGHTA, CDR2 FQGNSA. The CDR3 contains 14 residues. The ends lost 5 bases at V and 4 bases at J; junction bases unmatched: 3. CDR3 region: CASSRLADYNEQFF. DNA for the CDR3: TGTGCCAGCAGCCGACTAGCGGATTACAATGAGCAGTTCTTC.

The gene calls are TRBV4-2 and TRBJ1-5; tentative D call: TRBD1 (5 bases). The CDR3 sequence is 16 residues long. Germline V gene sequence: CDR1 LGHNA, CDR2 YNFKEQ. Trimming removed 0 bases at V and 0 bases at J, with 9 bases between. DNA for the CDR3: TGTGCCAGCAGCCAAGAGTCACAGGCTAGCAATCAGCCCCAGCATTTT. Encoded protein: CASSQESQASNQPQHF.

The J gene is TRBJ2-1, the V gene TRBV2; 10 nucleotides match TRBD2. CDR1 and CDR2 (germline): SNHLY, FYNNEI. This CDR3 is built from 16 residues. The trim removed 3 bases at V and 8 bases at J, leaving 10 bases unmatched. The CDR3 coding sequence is TGTGCCAGCAGTGATGAGGAACTAGCGGGACGGGATGAGCAGTTCTTC. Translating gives CASSDEELAGRDEQFF.

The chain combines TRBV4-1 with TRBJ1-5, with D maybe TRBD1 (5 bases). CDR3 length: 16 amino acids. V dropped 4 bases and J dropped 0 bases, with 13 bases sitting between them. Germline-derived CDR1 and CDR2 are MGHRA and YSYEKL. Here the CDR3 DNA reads TGCGCCAGCAGCCCAGGGACGGACTATAGCAATCAGCCCCAGCATTTT. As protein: CASSPGTDYSNQPQHF.

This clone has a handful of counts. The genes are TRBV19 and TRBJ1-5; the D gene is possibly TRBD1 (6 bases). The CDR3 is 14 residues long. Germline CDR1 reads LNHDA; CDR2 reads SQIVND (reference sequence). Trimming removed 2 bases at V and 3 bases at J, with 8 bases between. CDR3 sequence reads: CASSIRDTNQPQHF. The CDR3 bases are TGTGCCAGTAGTATACGGGACACCAATCAGCCCCAGCATTTT. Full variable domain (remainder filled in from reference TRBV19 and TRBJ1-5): DGGITQSPKYLFRKEGQNVTLSCEQNLNHDAMYWYRQDPGQGLRLIYYSQIVNDFQKGDIAEGYSVSREKKESFPLTVTSAQKNPTAFYLCASSIRDTNQPQHFGDGTRLSIL.

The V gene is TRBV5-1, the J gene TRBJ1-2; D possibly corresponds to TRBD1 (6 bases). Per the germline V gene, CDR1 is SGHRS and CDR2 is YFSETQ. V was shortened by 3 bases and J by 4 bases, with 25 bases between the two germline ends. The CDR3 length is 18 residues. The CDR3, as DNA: TGCGCCAGCAGCTCCCGCTTATCTAGGGGGGGGCACTCCTATGGCTACACCTTC. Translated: CASSSRLSRGGHSYGYTF.

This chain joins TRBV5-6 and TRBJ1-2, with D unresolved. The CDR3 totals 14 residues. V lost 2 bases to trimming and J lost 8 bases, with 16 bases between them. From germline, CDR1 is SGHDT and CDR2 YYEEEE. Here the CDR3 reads CASSFYGESGGYTF. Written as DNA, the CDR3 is TGTGCCAGCAGCTTCTACGGGGAATCGGGAGGCTACACCTTC.

The CDR3 DNA sequence: TGTGCCAGCAGCCTCGGGGGTAGGGGCGCTGAAGCTTTCTTT. This codes for CASSLGGRGAEAFF. J is TRBJ1-1 and V is TRBV9, with D maybe TRBD1 (5 bases). Per germline, CDR1 SGDLS and CDR2 YYNGEE. The CDR3 consists of 14 residues. The V end was cut by 4 bases, the J end by 6 bases, with 16 bases between.

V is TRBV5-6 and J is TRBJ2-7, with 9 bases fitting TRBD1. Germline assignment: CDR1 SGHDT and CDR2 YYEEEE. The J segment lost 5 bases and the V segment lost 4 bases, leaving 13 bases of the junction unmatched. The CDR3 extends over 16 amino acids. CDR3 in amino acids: CASSLRNNRGRHEQYF. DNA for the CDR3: TGTGCCAGCAGCCTCAGAAATAACAGGGGGCGCCACGAGCAGTACTTC.

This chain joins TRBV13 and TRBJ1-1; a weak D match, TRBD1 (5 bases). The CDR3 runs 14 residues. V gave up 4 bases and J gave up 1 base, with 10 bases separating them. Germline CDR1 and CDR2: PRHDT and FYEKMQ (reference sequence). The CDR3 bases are TGTGCCAGCAGCTGGACAACCCCGAACACTGAAGCTTTCTTT. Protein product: CASSWTTPNTEAFF. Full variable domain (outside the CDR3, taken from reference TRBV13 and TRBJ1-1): AAGVIQSPRHLIKEKRETATLKCYPIPRHDTVYWYQQGPGQDPQFLISFYEKMQSDKGSIPDRFSAQQFSDYHSELNMSSLELGDSALYFCASSWTTPNTEAFFGQGTRLTVV.

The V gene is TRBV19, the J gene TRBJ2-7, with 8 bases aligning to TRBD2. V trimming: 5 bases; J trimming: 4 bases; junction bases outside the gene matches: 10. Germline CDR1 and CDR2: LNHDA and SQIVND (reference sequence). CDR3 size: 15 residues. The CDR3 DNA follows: TGTGCCAGTAGTCAATTAGGACTAGCCCAGTACGAGCAGTACTTC. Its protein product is CASSQLGLAQYEQYF.

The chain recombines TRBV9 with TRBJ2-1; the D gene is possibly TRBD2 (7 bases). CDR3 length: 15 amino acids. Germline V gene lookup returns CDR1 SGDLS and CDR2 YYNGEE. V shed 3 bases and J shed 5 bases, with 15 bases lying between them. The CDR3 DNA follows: TGTGCCAGCAGCGCGACGGGGGGCCCCCACAATGAGCAGTTCTTC. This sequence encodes CASSATGGPHNEQFF. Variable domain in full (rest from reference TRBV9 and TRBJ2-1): DSGVTQTPKHLITATGQRVTLRCSPRSGDLSVYWYQQSLDQGLQFLIQYYNGEERAKGNILERFSAQQFPDLHSELNLSSLELGDSALYFCASSATGGPHNEQFFGPGTRLTVL.

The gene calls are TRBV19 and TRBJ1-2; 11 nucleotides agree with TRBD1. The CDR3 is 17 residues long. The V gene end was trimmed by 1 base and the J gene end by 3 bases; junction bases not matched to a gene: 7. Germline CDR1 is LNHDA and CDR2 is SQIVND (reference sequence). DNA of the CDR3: TGTGCCAGTAGTATAGCTCGGACAGGGGGCGCGGACTATGGCTACACCTTC. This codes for CASSIARTGGADYGYTF.

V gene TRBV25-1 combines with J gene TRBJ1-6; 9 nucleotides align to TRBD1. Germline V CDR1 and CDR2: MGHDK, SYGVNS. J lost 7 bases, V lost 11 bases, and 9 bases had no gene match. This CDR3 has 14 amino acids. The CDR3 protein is CAERRDRVNSPLHF. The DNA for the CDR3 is TGTGCCGAACGCCGGGACAGGGTAAATTCACCCCTCCACTTT. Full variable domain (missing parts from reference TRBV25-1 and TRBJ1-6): EADIYQTPRYLVIGTGKKITLECSQTMGHDKMYWYQQDPGMELHLIHYSYGVNSTEKGDLSSESTVSRIRTEHFPLTLESARPSHTSQYLCAERRDRVNSPLHFGNGTRLTVT.

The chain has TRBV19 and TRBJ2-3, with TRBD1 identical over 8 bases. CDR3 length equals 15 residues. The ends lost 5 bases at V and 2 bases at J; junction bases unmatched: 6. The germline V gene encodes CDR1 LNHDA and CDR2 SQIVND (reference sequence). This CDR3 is CASSLGTGFTDTQYF. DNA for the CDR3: TGTGCCAGTAGTTTAGGGACAGGATTCACAGATACGCAGTATTTT.

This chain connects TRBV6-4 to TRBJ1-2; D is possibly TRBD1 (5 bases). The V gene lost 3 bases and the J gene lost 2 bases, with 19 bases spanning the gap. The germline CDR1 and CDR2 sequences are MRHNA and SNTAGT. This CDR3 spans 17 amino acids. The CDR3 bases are TGTGCCAGCAGTGATCATCCCGGGGGGGGATTAAACTATGGCTACACCTTC. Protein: CASSDHPGGGLNYGYTF.

In nucleotides, the CDR3 is TGTGCCAGCAGCTCGGGGAGCACTGAAGCTTTCTTT. Protein: CASSSGSTEAFF. The V and J genes are TRBV5-5 and TRBJ1-1; D remains unclear. With 3 bases removed from V and 4 bases from J, the gap between germline ends came to 7 bases. The CDR3 totals 12 residues. Germline CDR1 is SGHKS and CDR2 is YYEKEE (reference sequence).

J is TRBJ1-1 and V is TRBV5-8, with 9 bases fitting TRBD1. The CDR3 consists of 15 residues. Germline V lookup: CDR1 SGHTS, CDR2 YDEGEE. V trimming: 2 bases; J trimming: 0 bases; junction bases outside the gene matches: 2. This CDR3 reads CASSLWDRVNTEAFF. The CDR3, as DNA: TGTGCCAGCAGCTTATGGGACAGGGTGAACACTGAAGCTTTCTTT.

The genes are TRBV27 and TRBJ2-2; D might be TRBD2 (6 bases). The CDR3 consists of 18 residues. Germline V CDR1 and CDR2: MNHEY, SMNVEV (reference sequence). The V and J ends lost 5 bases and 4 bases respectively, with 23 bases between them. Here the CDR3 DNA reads TGTGCCAGCAGTCCCGGGGGTGGGGTACCCTCGAGCACCGGGGAGCTGTTTTTT. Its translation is CASSPGGGVPSSTGELFF.

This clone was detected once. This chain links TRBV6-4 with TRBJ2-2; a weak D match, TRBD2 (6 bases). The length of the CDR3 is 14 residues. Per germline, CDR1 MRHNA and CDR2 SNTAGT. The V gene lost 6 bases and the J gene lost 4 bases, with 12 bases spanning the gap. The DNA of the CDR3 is TGTGCCAGCAGGCGTGAGGGAGGCACCGGGGAGCTGTTTTTT. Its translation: CASRREGGTGELFF.

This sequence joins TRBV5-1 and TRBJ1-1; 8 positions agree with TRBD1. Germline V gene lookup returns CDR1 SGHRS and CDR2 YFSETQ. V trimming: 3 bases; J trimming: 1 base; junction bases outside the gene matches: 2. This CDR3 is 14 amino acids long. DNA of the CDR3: TGCGCCAGCAGCTCCGACAGGGGGAACACTGAAGCTTTCTTT. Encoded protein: CASSSDRGNTEAFF.

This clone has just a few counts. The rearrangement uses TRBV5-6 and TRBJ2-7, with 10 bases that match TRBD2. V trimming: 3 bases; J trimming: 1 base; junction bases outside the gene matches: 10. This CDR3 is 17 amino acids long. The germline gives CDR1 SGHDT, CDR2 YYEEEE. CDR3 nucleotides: TGTGCCAGCAGCTCTCTCGGACTAGCGGATCTATCCTACGAGCAGTACTTC. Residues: CASSSLGLADLSYEQYF.

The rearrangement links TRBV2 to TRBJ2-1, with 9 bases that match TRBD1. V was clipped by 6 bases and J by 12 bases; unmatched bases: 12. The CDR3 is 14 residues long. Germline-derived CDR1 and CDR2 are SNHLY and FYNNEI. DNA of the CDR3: TGTGCCAGCAGCGCCGGGACAGGGAGACGTGTGCAGTTCTTC. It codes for CASSAGTGRRVQFF.

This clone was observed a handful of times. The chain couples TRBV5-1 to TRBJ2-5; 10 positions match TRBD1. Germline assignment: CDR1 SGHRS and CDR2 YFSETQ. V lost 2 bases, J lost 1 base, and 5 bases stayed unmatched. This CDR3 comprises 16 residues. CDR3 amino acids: CASSFPGQGTQETQYF. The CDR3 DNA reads TGCGCCAGCAGCTTCCCGGGACAGGGGACCCAAGAGACCCAGTACTTC.

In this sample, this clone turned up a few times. Here the CDR3 reads CASSGTGDDTEAFF. In nucleotides, the CDR3 is TGTGCCAGCAGCGGAACAGGGGATGACACTGAAGCTTTCTTT. The V call is TRBV6-5, the J call TRBJ1-1; 7 nucleotides line up with TRBD1. This CDR3 is 14 amino acids long. With 6 bases clipped from V and 3 bases from J, the junction kept 7 bases outside the gene matches. The germline CDR1 and CDR2 sequences are MNHEY and SVGAGI.

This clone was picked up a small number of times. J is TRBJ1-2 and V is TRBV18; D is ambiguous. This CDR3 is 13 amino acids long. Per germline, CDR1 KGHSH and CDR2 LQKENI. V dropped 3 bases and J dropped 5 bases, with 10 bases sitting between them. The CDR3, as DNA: TGTGCCAGCTCACCCGAGGTATTATATGGCTACACCTTC. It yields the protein CASSPEVLYGYTF.

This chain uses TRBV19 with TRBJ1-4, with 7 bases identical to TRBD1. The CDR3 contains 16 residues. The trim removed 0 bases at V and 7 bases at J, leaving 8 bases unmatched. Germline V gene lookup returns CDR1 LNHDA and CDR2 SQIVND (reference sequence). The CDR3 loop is CASSIDGKGGREKLFF. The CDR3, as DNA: TGTGCCAGTAGTATAGATGGGAAAGGGGGCCGTGAAAAACTGTTTTTT.

CDR3 in amino acids: CASSTGTGPNYGYTF. CDR3 sequence (DNA): TGTGCCAGCAGCACGGGGACAGGACCCAACTATGGCTACACCTTC. The rearrangement joins TRBV9 to TRBJ1-2; 8 nucleotides match TRBD1. The junction had 7 bases not matched to a gene; V was cut back by 4 bases and J by 2 bases. The CDR3 runs to 15 residues. Germline V lookup: CDR1 SGDLS, CDR2 YYNGEE.